This TCR beta chain was recorded in a study of blood T cell repertoires in COVID-19. Study in general: COVID-19 samples, acute and convalescent, were from the United States, Italy and Spain. PBMCs, B-cell-depleted T cells, or T cells provided the cDNA or gDNA that made up the material.

This CDR3 contains 15 residues. Germline assignment: CDR1 SGHDN and CDR2 FVKESK. V was trimmed by 2 bases and J by 10 bases, leaving 15 bases between them. Per the study methods: The assay estimated nucleated cells by amplifying reference gene primers. Measured with immunoSEQ multiplex PCR; TCRdb has only the in-frame clones, and not every one. V, J and clone size are taken as reported in that table, and D and trimming were inferred from the DNA itself. The repertoire has 150,000 or so clones, over 80% of them found once; the top ten carry less than 3.5%. This clone was seen only a few times. Sequencing was carried out using peripheral blood. V and J are TRBV14 and TRBJ1-6; D is unclear. The receptor's source is a woman aged 55-75 years with acute or convalescent COVID-19. CDR3 loop: CASSQRHQGGSPLHF. The CDR3 DNA reads TGTGCCAGCAGCCAACGACACCAAGGAGGGTCACCCCTCCACTTT.